This TCR beta chain was recovered during a study of T cell repertoires in cytomegalovirus infection. Across the whole study: In public TCR beta signatures, there were indications of both CMV infection and matching HLA type.

This clonotype was detected a few times. Its antigen is unknown. This CDR3 is 16 amino acids long. Germline V lookup: CDR1 LGHNA, CDR2 YNFKEQ. Trimming pared 1 base from V and 1 base from J, leaving 12 bases between. A single record per CDR3 protein comes from TCRdb applying MiXCR to the reads. In the table there are more than 350,000 distinct CDR3 sequences, roughly 31% of which are singletons. Study results and caveats: CMV-specific TCR beta clonotypes restricted by HLA-C dominated the ex vivo response. Summed public TCR beta family frequency identified CMV carriers bearing the relevant HLA.

Sequencing input: PBMCs. J is TRBJ2-3 and V is TRBV4-2; possibly TRBD2 for D (5 bases). This receptor was taken from a human donor in good health (CMV status not recorded). Some clones in this sample may be carry-over from other donors' samples. The CDR3, as DNA: TGTGCCAGCAGCCAAGGGGCGCGGGCCGGCACAGATACGCAGTATTTT. Its translation: CASSQGARAGTDTQYF.